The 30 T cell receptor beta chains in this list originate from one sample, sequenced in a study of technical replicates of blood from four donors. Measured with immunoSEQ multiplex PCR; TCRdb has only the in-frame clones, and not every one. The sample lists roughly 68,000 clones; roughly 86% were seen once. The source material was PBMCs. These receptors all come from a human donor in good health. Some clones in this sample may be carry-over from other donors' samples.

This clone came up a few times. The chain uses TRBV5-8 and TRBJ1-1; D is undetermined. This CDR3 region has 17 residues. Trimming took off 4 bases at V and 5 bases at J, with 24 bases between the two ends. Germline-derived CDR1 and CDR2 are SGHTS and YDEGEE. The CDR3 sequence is CASSPAVRVLGGTEAFF. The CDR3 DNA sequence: TGTGCCAGCAGCCCGGCAGTTAGAGTATTGGGCGGGACTGAAGCTTTCTTT.

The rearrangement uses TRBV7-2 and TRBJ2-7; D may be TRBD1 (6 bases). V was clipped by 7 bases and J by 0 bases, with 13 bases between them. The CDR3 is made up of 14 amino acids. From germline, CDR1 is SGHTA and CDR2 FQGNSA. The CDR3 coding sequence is TGTGCCAGCACCATCGGGACAATCTCCTACGAGCAGTACTTC. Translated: CASTIGTISYEQYF.

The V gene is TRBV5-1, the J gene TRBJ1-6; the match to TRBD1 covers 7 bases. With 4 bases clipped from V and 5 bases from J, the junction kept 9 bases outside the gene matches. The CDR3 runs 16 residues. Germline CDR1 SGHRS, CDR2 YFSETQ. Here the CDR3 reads CASSGRSQGDNSPLHF. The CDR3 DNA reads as TGCGCCAGCAGCGGCCGAAGCCAGGGGGATAATTCACCCCTCCACTTT.

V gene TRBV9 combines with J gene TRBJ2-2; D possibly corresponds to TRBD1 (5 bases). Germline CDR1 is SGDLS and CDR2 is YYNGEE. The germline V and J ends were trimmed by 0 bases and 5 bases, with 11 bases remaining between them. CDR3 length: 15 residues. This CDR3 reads CASSVGRERTGELFF. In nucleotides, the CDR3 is TGTGCCAGCAGCGTAGGCAGGGAAAGGACCGGGGAGCTGTTTTTT.

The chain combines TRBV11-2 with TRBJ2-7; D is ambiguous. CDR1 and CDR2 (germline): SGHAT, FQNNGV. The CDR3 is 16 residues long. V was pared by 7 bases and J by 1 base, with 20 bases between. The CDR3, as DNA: TGTGCCAGCAACACGCCCTGGGCAGACGGTTCCTACGAGCAGTACTTC. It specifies CASNTPWADGSYEQYF. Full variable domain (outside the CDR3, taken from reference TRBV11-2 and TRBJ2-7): EAGVAQSPRYKIIEKRQSVAFWCNPISGHATLYWYQQILGQGPKLLIQFQNNGVVDDSQLPKDRFSAERLKGVDSTLKIQPAKLEDSAVYLCASNTPWADGSYEQYFGPGTRLTVT.

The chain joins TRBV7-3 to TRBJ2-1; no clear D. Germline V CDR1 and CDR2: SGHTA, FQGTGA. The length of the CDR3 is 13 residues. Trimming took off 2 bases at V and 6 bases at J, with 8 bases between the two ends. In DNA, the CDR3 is TGTGCCAGCAGCTTAGAGTTGAGCAATGAGCAGTTCTTC. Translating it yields CASSLELSNEQFF.

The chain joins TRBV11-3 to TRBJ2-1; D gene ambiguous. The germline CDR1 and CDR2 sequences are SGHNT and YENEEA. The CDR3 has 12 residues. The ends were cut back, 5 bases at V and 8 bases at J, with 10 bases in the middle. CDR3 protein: CASSQSGYEQFF. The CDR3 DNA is TGTGCCAGCAGCCAAAGTGGCTATGAGCAGTTCTTC.

The DNA of the CDR3 is TGTGCCAGCAGTGAACAGGGGGCTGGGGCCAACGTCCTGACTTTC. The encoded protein is CASSEQGAGANVLTF. V and J are TRBV25-1 and TRBJ2-6; 7 bases are shared with TRBD1. Germline CDR1 is MGHDK and CDR2 is SYGVNS. Trimming at V came to 2 bases and at J to 2 bases, leaving 0 bases not matched to a gene. The CDR3 sequence is 15 residues long.

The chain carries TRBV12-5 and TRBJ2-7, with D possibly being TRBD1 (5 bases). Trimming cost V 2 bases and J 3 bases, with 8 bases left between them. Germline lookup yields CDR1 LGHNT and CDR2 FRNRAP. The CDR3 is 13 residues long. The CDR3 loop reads CASGLSGIYEQYF. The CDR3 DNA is TGTGCTAGTGGTTTGTCAGGGATCTACGAGCAGTACTTC.

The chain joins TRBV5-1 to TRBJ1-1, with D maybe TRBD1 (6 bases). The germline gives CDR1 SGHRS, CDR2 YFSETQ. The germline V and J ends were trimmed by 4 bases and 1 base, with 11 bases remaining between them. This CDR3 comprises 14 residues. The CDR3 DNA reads TGCGCCAGCAGCCCAGGACAGAAGAACACTGAAGCTTTCTTT. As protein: CASSPGQKNTEAFF.

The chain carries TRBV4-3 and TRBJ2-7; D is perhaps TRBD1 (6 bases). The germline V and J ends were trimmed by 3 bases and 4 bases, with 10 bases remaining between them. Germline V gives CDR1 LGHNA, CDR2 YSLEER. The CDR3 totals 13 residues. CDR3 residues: CASSQDSGYEQYF. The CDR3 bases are TGCGCCAGCAGCCAGGACAGTGGGTACGAGCAGTACTTC.

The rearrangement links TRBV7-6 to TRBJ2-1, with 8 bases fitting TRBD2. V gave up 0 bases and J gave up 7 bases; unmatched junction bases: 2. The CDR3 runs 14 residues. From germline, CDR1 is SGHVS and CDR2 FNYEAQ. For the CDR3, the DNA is TGTGCCAGCAGCTTAGCGGCGGGAGGAAATGAGCAGTTCTTC. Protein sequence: CASSLAAGGNEQFF. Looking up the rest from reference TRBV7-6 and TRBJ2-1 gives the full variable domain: GAGVSQSPRYKVTKRGQDVALRCDPISGHVSLYWYRQALGQGPEFLTYFNYEAQQDKSGLPNDRFSAERPEGSISTLTIQRTEQRDSAMYRCASSLAAGGNEQFFGPGTRLTVL.

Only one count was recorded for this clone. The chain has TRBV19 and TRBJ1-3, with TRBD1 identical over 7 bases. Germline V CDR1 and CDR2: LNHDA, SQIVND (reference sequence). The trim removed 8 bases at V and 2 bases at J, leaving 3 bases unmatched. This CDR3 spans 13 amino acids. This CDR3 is CASGGTAGNTIYF. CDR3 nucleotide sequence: TGTGCCAGTGGTGGGACAGCTGGAAACACCATATATTTT. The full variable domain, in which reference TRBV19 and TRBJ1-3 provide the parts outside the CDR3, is DGGITQSPKYLFRKEGQNVTLSCEQNLNHDAMYWYRQDPGQGLRLIYYSQIVNDFQKGDIAEGYSVSREKKESFPLTVTSAQKNPTAFYLCASGGTAGNTIYFGEGSWLTVV.

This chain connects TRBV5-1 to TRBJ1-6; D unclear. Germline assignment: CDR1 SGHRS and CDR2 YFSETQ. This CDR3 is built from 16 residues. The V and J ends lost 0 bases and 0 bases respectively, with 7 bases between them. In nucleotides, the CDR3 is TGCGCCAGCAGCTTGGATGATAGCTCCTATAATTCACCCCTCCACTTT. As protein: CASSLDDSSYNSPLHF.

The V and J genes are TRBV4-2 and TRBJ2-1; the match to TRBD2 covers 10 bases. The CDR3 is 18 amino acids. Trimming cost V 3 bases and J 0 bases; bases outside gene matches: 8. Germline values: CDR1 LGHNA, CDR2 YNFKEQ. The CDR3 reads CASSQENLAGGSYNEQFF. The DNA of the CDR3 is TGTGCCAGCAGCCAGGAAAATTTAGCGGGAGGCTCCTACAATGAGCAGTTCTTC.

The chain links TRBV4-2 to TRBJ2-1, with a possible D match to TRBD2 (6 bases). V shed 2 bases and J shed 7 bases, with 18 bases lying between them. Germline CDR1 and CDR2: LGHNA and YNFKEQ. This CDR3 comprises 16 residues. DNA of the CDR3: TGTGCCAGCAGCCAAATGGGTAGCGGAGAGGGTAATGAGCAGTTCTTC. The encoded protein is CASSQMGSGEGNEQFF.

This CDR3 is CASSWTSGGDYEQYF. DNA for the CDR3: TGTGCCAGCAGCTGGACTAGCGGGGGAGACTACGAGCAGTACTTC. This rearrangement joins TRBV7-2 to TRBJ2-7; 13 bases align to TRBD2. CDR1 is SGHTA, CDR2 FQGNSA, per germline. V gave up 4 bases and J gave up 3 bases; unmatched junction bases: 3. The CDR3 contains 15 residues.

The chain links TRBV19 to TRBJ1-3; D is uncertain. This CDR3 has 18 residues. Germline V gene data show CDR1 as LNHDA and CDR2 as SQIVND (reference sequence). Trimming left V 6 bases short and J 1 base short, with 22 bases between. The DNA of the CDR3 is TGTGCCAGTAGCATTTCGGCCCCTGGTTGGAGGTCTGGAAACACCATATATTTT. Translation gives CASSISAPGWRSGNTIYF.

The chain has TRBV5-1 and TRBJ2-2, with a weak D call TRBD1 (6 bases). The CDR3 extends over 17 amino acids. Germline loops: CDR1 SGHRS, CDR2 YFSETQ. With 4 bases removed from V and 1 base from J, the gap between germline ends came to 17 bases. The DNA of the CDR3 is TGCGCCAGCAGCATGCAACCGACAGGCGGGAACACCGGGGAGCTGTTTTTT. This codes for CASSMQPTGGNTGELFF.

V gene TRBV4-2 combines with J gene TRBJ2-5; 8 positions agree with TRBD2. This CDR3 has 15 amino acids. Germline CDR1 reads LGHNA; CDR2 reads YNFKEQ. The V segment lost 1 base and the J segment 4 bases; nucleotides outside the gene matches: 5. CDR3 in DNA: TGTGCCAGCAGCCAAGGGCGGGGGGAGGGAGAGACCCAGTACTTC. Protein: CASSQGRGEGETQYF.

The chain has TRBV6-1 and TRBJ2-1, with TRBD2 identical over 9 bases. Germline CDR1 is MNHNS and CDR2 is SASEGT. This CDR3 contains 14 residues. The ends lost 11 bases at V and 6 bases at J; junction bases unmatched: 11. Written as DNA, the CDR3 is TGTGCCGGTCGGGGAGCGGGAGGTCCCAATGAGCAGTTCTTC. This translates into CAGRGAGGPNEQFF.

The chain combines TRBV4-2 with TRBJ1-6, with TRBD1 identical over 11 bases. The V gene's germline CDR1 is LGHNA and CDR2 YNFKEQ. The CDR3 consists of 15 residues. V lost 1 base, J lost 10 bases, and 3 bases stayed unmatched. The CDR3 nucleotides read TGTGCCAGCAGCCAAGCCGGGACAGGGGGATCACCCCTCCACTTT. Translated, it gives CASSQAGTGGSPLHF.

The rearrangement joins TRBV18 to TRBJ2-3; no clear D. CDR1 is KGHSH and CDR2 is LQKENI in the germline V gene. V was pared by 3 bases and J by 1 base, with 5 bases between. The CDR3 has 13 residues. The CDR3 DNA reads TGTGCCAGCTCACCCCAGGGCACAGATACGCAGTATTTT. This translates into CASSPQGTDTQYF.

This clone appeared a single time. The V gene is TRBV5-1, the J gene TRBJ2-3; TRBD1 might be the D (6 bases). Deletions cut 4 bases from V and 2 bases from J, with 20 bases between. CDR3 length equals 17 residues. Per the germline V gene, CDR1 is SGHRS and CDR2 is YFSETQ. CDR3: CASSPGPRDTYTDTQYF. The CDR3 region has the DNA TGCGCCAGCAGCCCGGGTCCCCGGGACACCTACACAGATACGCAGTATTTT.

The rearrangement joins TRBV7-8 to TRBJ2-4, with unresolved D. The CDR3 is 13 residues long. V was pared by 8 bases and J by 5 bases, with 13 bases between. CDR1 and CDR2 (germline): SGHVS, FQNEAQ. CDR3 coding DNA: TGTGCCAGCTTCTCTCCCCCTGAAAACATTCAGTACTTC. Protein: CASFSPPENIQYF.

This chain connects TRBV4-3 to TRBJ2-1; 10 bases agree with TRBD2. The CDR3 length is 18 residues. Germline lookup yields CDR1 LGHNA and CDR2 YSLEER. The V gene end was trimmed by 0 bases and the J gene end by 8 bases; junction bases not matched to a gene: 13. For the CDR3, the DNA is TGCGCCAGCAGCCAAGACAAGGGCAGCGGGGGGGCCCGGGATGAGCAGTTCTTC. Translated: CASSQDKGSGGARDEQFF.

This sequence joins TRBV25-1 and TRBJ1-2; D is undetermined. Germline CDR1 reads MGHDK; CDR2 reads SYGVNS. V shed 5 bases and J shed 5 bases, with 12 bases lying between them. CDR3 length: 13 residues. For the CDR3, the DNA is TGTGCCAGCAGTAAGGCAGGTCCTTATGGCTACACCTTC. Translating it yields CASSKAGPYGYTF.

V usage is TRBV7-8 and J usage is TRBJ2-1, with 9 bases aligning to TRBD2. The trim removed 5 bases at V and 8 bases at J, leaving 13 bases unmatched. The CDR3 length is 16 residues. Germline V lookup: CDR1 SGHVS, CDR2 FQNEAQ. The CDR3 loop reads CASSEGAGGRMDEQFF. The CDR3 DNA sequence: TGTGCCAGCAGCGAAGGCGCGGGGGGGAGGATGGATGAGCAGTTCTTC. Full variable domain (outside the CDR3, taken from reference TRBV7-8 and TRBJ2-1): GAGVSQSPRYKVAKRGQDVALRCDPISGHVSLFWYQQALGQGPEFLTYFQNEAQLDKSGLPSDRFFAERPEGSVSTLKIQRTQQEDSAVYLCASSEGAGGRMDEQFFGPGTRLTVL.

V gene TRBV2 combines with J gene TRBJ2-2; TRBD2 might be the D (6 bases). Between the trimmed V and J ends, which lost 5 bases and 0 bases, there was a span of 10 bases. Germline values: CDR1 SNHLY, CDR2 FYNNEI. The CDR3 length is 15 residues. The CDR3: CASSQLAPNTGELFF. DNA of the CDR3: TGTGCCAGCAGTCAACTAGCCCCGAACACCGGGGAGCTGTTTTTT.

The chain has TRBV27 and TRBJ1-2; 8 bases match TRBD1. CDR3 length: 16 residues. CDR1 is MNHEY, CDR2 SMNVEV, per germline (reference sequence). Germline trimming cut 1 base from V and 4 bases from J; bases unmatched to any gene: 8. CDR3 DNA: TGTGCCAGCAGTTTATGGTCCGGCGACAGGGGCTATGGCTACACCTTC. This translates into CASSLWSGDRGYGYTF.